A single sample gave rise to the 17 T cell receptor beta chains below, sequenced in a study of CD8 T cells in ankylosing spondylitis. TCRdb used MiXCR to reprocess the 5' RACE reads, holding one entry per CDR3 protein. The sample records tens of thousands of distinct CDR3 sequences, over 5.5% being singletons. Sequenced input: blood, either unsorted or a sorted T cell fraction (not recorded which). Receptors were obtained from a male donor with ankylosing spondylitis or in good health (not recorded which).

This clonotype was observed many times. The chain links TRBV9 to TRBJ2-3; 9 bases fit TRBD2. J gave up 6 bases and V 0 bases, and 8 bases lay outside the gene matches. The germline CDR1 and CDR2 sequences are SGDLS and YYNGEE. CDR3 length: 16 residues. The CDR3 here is CASSVVGRGGPDTQYF. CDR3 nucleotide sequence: TGTGCCAGCAGCGTAGTTGGGCGGGGGGGCCCCGATACGCAGTATTTT.

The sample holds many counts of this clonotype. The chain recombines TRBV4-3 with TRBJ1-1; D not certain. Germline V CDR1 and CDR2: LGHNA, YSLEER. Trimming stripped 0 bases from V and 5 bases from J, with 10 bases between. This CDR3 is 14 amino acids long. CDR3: CASSQDREETEAFF. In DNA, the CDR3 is TGCGCCAGCAGCCAAGATCGGGAGGAGACTGAAGCTTTCTTT.

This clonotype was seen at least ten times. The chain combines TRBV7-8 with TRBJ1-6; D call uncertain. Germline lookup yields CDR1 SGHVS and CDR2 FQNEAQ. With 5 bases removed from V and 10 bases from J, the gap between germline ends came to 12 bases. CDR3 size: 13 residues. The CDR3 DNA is TGTGCCAGCAGCGAGCAGCCTCGGTCACCCCTCCACTTT. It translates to CASSEQPRSPLHF.

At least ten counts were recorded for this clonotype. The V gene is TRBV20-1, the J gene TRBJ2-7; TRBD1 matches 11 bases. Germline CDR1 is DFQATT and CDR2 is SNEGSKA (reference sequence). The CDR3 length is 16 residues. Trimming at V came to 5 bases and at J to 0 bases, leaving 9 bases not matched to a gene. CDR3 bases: TGCAGTGCTGATTCCTCCGGGACAGGGGGCTCCTACGAGCAGTACTTC. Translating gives CSADSSGTGGSYEQYF.

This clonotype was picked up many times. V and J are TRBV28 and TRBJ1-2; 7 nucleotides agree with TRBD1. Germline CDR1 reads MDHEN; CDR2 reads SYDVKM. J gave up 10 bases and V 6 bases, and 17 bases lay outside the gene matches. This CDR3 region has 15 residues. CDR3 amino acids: CASSSLGQSAADYTF. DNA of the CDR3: TGTGCCAGCAGCTCACTGGGACAGTCAGCCGCCGACTACACCTTC.

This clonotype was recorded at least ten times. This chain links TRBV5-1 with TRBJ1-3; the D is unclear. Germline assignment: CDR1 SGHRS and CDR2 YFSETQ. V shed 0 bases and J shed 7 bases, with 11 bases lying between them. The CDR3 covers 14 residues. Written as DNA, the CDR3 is TGCGCCAGCAGCTTGGAAGGCCTAGGCAACACCATATATTTT. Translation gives CASSLEGLGNTIYF.

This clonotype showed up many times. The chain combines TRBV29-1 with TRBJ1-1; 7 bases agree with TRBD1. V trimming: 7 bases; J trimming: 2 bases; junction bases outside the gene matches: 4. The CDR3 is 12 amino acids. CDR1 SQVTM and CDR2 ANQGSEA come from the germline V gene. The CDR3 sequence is CSGGQTNTEAFF. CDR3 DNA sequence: TGCAGCGGGGGACAGACAAACACTGAAGCTTTCTTT.

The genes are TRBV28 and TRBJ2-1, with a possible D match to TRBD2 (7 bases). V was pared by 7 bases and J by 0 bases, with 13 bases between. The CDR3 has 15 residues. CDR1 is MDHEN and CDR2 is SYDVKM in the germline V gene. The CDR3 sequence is CASNGGGGSYNEQFF. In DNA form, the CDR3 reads TGTGCCAGCAATGGGGGAGGGGGCTCCTACAATGAGCAGTTCTTC.

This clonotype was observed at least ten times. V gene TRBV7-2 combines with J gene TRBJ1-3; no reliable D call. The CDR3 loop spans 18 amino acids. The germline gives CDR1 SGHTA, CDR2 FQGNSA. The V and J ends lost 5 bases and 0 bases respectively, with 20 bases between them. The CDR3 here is CASSLPRTDYLSGNTIYF. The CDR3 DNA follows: TGTGCCAGCAGCCTGCCCCGGACCGACTACCTCTCTGGAAACACCATATATTTT.

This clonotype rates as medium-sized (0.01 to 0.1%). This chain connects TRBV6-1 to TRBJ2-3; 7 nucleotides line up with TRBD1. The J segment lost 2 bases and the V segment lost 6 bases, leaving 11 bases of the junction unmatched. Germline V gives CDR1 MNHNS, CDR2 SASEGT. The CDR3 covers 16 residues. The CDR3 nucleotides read TGTGCCAGCAGGCTAGACAGGGATCGGGCCACAGATACGCAGTATTTT. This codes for CASRLDRDRATDTQYF.

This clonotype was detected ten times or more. The CDR3 sequence: CASSSGLPTDTQYF. CDR3 nucleotides: TGCGCCAGCAGTTCGGGACTACCCACAGATACGCAGTATTTT. The rearrangement joins TRBV5-1 to TRBJ2-3; 7 nucleotides align to TRBD2. The CDR3 consists of 14 residues. The germline V gene has CDR1 SGHRS and CDR2 YFSETQ. J gave up 2 bases and V 5 bases, and 5 bases lay outside the gene matches.

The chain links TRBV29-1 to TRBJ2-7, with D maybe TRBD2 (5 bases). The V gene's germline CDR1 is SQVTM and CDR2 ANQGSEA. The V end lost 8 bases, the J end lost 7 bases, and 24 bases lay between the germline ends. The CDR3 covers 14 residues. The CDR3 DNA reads TGCAGCTTTTCGGGAACTCGCATCTCGGGGGAGCAGTACTTC. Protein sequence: CSFSGTRISGEQYF.

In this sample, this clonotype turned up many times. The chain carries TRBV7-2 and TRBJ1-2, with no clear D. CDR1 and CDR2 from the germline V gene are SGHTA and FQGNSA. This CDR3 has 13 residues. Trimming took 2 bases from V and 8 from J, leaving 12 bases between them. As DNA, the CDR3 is TGTGCCAGCAGCTTACTCCTCTCGGTCGGCTACACCTTC. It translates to CASSLLLSVGYTF.

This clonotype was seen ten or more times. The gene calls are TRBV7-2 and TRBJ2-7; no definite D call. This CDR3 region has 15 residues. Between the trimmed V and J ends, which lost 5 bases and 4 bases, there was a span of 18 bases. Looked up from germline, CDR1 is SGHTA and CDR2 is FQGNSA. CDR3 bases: TGTGCCAGCAGCCCCGAATCCGTCCCCAATTACGAGCAGTACTTC. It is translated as CASSPESVPNYEQYF.

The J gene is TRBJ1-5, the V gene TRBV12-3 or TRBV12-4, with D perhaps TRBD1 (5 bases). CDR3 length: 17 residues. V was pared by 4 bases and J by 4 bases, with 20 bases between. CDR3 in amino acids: CASSSPGSRAGNQPQHF. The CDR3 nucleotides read TGTGCCAGCAGTTCCCCGGGGAGCAGGGCAGGGAATCAGCCCCAGCATTTT.

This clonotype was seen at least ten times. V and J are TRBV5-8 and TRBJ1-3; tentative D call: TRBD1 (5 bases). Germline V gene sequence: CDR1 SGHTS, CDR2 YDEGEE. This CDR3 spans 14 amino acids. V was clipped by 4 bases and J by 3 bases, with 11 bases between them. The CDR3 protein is CASSPGDYGNTIYF. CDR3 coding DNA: TGTGCCAGCAGCCCTGGGGACTATGGAAACACCATATATTTT.

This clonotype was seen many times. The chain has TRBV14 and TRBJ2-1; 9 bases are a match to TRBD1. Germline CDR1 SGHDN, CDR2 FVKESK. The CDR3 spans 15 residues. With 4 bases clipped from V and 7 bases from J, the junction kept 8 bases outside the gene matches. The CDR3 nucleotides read TGTGCCAGCAGCCGTTTAGACAGGGGGGGGAATGAGCAGTTCTTC. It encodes CASSRLDRGGNEQFF. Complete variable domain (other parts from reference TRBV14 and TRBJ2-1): EAGVTQFPSHSVIEKGQTVTLRCDPISGHDNLYWYRRVMGKEIKFLLHFVKESKQDESGMPNNRFLAERTGGTYSTLKVQPAELEDSGVYFCASSRLDRGGNEQFFGPGTRLTVL.